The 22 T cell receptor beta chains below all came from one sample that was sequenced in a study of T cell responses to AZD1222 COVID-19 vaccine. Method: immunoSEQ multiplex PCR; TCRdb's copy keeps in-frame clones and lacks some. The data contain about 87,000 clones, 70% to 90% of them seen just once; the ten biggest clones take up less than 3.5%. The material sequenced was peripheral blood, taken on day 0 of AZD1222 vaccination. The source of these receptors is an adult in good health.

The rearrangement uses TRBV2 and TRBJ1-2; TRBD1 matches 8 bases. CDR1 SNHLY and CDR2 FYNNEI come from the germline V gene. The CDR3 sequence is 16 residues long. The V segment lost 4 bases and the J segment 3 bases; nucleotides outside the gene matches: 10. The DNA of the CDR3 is TGTGCCAGCAGTGTATCCCCGACAGGGGAAGACTATGGCTACACCTTC. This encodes CASSVSPTGEDYGYTF.

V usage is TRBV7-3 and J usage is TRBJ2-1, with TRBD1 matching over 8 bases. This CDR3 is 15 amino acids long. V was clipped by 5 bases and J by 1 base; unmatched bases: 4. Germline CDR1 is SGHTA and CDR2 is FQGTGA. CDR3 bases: TGTGCCAGCAGCCATGGACAGGGTTCCTACAATGAGCAGTTCTTC. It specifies CASSHGQGSYNEQFF.

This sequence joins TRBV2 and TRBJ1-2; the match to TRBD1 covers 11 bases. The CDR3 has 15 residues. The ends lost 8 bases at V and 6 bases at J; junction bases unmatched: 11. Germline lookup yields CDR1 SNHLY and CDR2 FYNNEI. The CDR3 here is CASRGIGTGGHGYTF. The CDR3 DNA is TGTGCCAGCCGCGGTATCGGGACAGGGGGTCATGGCTACACCTTC.

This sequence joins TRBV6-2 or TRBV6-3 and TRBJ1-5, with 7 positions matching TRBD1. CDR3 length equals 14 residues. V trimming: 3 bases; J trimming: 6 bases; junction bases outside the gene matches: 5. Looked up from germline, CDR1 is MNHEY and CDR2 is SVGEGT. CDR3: CASSYLGGGQPQHF. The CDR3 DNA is TGTGCCAGCAGTTATTTAGGGGGCGGTCAGCCCCAGCATTTT.

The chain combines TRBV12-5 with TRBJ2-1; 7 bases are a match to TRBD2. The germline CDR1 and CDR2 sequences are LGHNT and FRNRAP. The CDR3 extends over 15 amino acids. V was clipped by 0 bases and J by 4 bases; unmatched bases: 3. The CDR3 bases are TGTGCTAGTGGTTTGGTAGCGGGGTCGTACAATGAGCAGTTCTTC. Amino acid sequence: CASGLVAGSYNEQFF.

This chain's CDR3 is CASRGEVGQETQYF. The CDR3, as DNA: TGTGCCAGCAGGGGGGAGGTGGGGCAAGAGACCCAGTACTTC. The chain recombines TRBV2 with TRBJ2-5; possibly TRBD2 for D (6 bases). This CDR3 region has 14 residues. CDR1 is SNHLY and CDR2 is FYNNEI in the germline V gene. V lost 6 bases and J lost 2, with 13 bases in between.

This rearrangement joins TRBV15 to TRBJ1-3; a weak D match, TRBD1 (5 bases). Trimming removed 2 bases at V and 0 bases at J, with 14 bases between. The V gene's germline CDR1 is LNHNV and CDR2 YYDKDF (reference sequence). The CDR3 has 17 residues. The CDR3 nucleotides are TGTGCCACCAGCAGACGCCAATCAGGGAACTCTGGAAACACCATATATTTT. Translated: CATSRRQSGNSGNTIYF.

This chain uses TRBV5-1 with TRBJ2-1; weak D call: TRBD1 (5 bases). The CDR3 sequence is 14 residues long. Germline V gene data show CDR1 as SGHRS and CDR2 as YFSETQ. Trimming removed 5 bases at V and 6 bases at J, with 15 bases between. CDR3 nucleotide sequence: TGCGCCAGCAGATCAGGGTCTTTATCCAATGAGCAGTTCTTC. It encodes CASRSGSLSNEQFF.

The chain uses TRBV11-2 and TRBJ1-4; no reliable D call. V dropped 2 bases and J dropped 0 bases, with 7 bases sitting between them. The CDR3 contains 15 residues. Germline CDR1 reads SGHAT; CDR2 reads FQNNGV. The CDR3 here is CASSLMPATNEKLFF. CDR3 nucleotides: TGTGCCAGCAGCTTAATGCCGGCAACTAATGAAAAACTGTTTTTT.

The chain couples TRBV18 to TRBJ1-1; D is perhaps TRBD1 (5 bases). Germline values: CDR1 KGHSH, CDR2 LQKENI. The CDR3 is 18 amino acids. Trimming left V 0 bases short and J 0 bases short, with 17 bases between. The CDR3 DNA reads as TGTGCCAGCTCACCACCGGGGGGAAGAGAAGCCATGAACACTGAAGCTTTCTTT. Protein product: CASSPPGGREAMNTEAFF.

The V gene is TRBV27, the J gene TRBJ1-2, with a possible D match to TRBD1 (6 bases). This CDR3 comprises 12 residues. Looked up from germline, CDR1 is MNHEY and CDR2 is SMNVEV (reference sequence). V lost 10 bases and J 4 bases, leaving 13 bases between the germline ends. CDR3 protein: CATQDRFYGYTF. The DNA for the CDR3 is TGTGCCACCCAGGACAGATTCTATGGCTACACCTTC.

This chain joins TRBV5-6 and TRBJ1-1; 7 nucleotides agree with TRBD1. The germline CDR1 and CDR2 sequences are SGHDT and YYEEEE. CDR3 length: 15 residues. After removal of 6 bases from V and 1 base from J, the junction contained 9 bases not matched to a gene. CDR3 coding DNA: TGTGCCAGCAACGTAATCGGGACAGAGAACACTGAAGCTTTCTTT. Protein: CASNVIGTENTEAFF.

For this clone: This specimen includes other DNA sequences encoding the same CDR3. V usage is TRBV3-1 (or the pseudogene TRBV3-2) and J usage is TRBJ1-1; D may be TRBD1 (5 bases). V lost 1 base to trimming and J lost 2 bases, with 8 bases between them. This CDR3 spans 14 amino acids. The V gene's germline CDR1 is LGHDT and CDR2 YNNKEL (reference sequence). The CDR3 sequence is CASSQVQGNTEAFF. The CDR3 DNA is TGTGCCAGCAGCCAAGTCCAGGGAAACACTGAAGCTTTCTTT.

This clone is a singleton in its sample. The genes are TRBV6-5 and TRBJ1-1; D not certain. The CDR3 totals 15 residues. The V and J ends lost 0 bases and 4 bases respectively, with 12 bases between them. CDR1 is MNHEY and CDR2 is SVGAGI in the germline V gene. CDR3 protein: CASSYSAGDGTEAFF. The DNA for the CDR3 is TGTGCCAGCAGTTACTCGGCCGGAGACGGCACTGAAGCTTTCTTT.

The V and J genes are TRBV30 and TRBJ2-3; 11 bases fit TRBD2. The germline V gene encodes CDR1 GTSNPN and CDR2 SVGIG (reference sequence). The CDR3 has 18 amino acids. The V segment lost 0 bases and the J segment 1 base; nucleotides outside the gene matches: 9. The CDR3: CAWSVVAGGPLGTDTQYF. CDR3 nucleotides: TGTGCCTGGAGTGTTGTAGCGGGAGGGCCTCTAGGCACAGATACGCAGTATTTT.

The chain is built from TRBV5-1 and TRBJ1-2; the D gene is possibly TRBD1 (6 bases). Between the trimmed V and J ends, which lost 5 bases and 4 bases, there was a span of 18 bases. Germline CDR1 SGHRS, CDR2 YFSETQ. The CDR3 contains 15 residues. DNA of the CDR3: TGCGCCAGCAGTGCCGGAGGGGGGGATAGCTATGGCTACACCTTC. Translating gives CASSAGGGDSYGYTF.

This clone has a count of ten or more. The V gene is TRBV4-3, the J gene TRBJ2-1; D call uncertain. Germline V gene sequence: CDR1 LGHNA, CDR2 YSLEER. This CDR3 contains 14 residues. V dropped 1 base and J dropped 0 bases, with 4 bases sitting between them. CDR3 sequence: CASSQAGSYNEQFF. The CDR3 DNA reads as TGCGCCAGCAGCCAAGCGGGCTCCTACAATGAGCAGTTCTTC.

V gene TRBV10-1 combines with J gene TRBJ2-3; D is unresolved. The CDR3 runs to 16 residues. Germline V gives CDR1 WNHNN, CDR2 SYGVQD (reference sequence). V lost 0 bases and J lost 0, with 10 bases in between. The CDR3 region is CASSESAAESTDTQYF. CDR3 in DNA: TGCGCCAGCAGTGAGTCGGCCGCAGAGAGCACAGATACGCAGTATTTT.

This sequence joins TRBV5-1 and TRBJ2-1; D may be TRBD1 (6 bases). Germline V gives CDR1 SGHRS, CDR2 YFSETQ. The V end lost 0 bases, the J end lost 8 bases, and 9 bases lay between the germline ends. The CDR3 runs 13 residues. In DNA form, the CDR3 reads TGCGCCAGCAGCTTGGCCAGGGGCGATGAGCAGTTCTTC. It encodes CASSLARGDEQFF.

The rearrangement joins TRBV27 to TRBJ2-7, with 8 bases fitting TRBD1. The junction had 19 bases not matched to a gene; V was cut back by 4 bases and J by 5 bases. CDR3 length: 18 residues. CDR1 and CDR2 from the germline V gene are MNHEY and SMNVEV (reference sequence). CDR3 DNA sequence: TGTGCCAGCAGTTCCTCCCGCCCCCCAGGGGGCGGATTCCACGAGCAGTACTTC. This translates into CASSSSRPPGGGFHEQYF.

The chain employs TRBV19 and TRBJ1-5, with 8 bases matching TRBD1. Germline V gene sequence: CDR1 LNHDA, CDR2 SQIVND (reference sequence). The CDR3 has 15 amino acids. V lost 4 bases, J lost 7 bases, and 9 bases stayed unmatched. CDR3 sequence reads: CASSTTWTGSQPQHF. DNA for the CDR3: TGTGCCAGTAGTACCACCTGGACAGGGAGCCAGCCCCAGCATTTT.

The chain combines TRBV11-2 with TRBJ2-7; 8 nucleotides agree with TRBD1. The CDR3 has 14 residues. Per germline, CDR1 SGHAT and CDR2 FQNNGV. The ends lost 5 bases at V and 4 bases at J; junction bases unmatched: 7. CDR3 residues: CASSRGQGGYEQYF. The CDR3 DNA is TGTGCCAGCAGCCGCGGACAGGGAGGATACGAGCAGTACTTC.